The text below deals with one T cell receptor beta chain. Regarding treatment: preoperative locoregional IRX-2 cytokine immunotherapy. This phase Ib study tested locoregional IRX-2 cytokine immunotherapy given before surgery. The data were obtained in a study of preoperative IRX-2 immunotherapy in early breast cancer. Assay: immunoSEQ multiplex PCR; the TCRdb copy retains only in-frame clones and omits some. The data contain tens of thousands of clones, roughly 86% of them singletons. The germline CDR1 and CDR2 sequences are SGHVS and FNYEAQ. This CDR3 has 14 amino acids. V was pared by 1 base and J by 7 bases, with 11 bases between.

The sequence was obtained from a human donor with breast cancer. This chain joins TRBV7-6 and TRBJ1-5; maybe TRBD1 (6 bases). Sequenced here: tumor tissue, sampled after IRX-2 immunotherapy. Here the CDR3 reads CASSLGYREQPQHF. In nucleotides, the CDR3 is TGTGCCAGCAGCTTAGGTTACAGGGAACAGCCCCAGCATTTT.